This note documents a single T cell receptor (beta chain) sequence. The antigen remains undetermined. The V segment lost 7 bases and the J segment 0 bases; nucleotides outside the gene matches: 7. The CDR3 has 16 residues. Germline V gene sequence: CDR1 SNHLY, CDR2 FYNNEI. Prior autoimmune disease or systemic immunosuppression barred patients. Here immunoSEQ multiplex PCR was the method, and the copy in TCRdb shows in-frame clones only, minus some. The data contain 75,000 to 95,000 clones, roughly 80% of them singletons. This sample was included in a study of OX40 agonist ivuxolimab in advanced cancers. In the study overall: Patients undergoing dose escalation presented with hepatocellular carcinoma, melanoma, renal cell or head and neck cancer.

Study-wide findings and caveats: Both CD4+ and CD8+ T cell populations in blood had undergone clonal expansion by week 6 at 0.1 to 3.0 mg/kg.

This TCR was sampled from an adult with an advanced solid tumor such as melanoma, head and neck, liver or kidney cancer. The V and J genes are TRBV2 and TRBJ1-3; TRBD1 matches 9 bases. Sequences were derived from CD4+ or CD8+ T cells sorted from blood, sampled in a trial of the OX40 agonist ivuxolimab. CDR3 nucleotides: TGTGCCAGCACCGAACAGGGGGCGTTCTCTGGAAACACCATATATTTT. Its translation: CASTEQGAFSGNTIYF. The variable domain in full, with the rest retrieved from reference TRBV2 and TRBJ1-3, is EPEVTQTPSHQVTQMGQEVILRCVPISNHLYFYWYRQILGQKVEFLVSFYNNEISEKSEIFDDQFSVERPDGSNFTLKIRSTKLEDSAMYFCASTEQGAFSGNTIYFGEGSWLTVV.